This TCR beta chain derives from a study of blood T cell repertoires in COVID-19. Study at large: The origin of the acute and convalescent COVID-19 samples was the United States, Italy and Spain. The analysed material was cDNA or gDNA that came from T cells, B-cell-depleted T cells, or PBMCs.

As originally analysed: Nucleated cell number was recorded as an estimate derived from reference gene primer amplification. Only in-frame clones appear in the TCRdb table, and some are missing; sequencing was by immunoSEQ multiplex PCR. That table gives V, J and clone size, and the DNA gave D and trimming. The data contain 150,000 to 180,000 clones, about four fifths of them singletons. The CDR3 spans 14 residues. Germline loops: CDR1 MNHEY, CDR2 SMNVEV (reference sequence). V lost 1 base and J lost 6; bases outside the gene matches: 4. The chain has TRBV27 and TRBJ2-3; 7 nucleotides agree with TRBD2. The sample consisted of peripheral blood. The TCR was taken from a woman in her sixties with acute or convalescent COVID-19. The CDR3 here is CASSLLGGLDTQYF. DNA for the CDR3: TGTGCCAGCAGTTTATTGGGGGGGTTGGATACGCAGTATTTT.